The T cell receptor (beta chain) under discussion was sequenced for a study of cytomegalovirus exposure and HLA in healthy donors. Study-wide findings and caveats: The authors later found HLA-associated TCR beta chains more clonally expanded than equally common others. Apparent HLA restriction characterized most CMV-associated TCR beta chains in a later analysis.

Germline V gene data show CDR1 as MDHEN and CDR2 as SYDVKM. V was pared by 7 bases and J by 6 bases, with 12 bases of the junction left unmatched. The CDR3 consists of 15 residues. Only a few counts were recorded for this clone. Its antigen is unidentified. The PCR used 60 Vbeta and 13 Jbeta primers. The table came from immunoSEQ multiplex PCR; TCRdb's copy has only in-frame clones and leaves some out. The table records 70,000 to 85,000 clones, 70% to 85% of them present only once. Sequences were obtained from PBMCs. The sequence came from a man aged 35 to 55 in good health and CMV-seropositive. This chain connects TRBV28 to TRBJ2-5; 9 bases are shared with TRBD2. DNA of the CDR3: TGTGCCAGCACTATAGTTAGCGGGGGTGGTAAGACCCAGTACTTC. Residues: CASTIVSGGGKTQYF.